This entry features one T cell receptor (beta chain) sequence. This record comes from a study of blood T cell repertoires in COVID-19. Overall study context: Samples came from the United States, Italy and Spain, spanning acute and convalescent COVID-19. From T cells, B-cell-depleted T cells, or PBMCs came the material, which was cDNA or gDNA.

The length of the CDR3 is 14 residues. V shed 6 bases and J 7 bases; nucleotides not matched to a gene: 11. The V gene's germline CDR1 is SGHRS and CDR2 YFSETQ. In the original workflow: How many nucleated cells were present was estimated from reference gene primer amplification. The method was immunoSEQ multiplex PCR; TCRdb's version includes in-frame clones alone and lacks a portion of them. The V and J calls and the clone size are those of that table, but D and trimming were determined from the DNA. Of more than 30,000 clones listed, 90% are singletons. This sequence originates from a man aged 60 to 69 with active COVID-19. V gene TRBV5-1 combines with J gene TRBJ2-7; 9 positions match TRBD1. Input material: peripheral blood. CDR3 residues: CASNTGGSPHEQYF. CDR3 DNA: TGCGCCAGCAATACAGGGGGCTCTCCCCATGAGCAGTACTTC. The complete variable domain, with remaining parts taken from reference TRBV5-1 and TRBJ2-7, reads KAGVTQTPRYLIKTRGQQVTLSCSPISGHRSVSWYQQTPGQGLQFLFEYFSETQRNKGNFPGRFSGRQFSNSRSEMNVSTLELGDSALYLCASNTGGSPHEQYFGPGTRLTVT.